This passage covers 23 T cell receptor beta chains from one sample sequenced in a study of regulatory T cells in long-lasting Graves disease. Arm-PCR of CDR3 regions with iRepertoire HTBI primers generated TCR beta libraries. Each CDR3 protein is one row after TCRdb ran MiXCR on the multiplex PCR reads. The sample lists over 350,000 distinct CDR3 sequences; around 20% were seen once. The time point is: persistent/refractory GD, antithyroid drugs over 5 years with positive TRAb. Preparation of the TCR library used RNA extracted from PBMCs. This material consisted of peripheral blood mononuclear cells (PBMCs), taken when the disease was refractory, from a patient treated with antithyroid drugs. The receptors derive from a female donor with Graves disease.

There are a few counts of this clonotype. The chain is built from TRBV19 and TRBJ2-7, with D perhaps TRBD1 or TRBD2 (5 bases each). Germline lookup yields CDR1 LNHDA and CDR2 SQIVND (reference sequence). The CDR3 runs to 15 residues. The V gene lost 3 bases and the J gene lost 2 bases, with 14 bases spanning the gap. For the CDR3, the DNA is TGTGCCAGTAGTATTGAGGGCAGGGATACCTACGAGCAGTACTTC. It translates to CASSIEGRDTYEQYF.

This clonotype was seen only once. The chain has TRBV4-3 and TRBJ1-1; 7 bases fit TRBD1. Germline CDR1 and CDR2: LGHNA and YSLEER. After removal of 2 bases from V and 6 bases from J, the junction contained 9 bases not matched to a gene. The CDR3 is 15 amino acids. CDR3: CASSQPHDREAEAFF. The CDR3 DNA follows: TGCGCCAGCAGCCAACCTCACGACAGGGAAGCTGAAGCTTTCTTT.

This clonotype was detected ten times or more. The chain is built from TRBV11-2 and TRBJ2-5; possible D gene TRBD1, 6 bases. Looked up from germline, CDR1 is SGHAT and CDR2 is FQNNGV. CDR3 length: 17 amino acids. Trimming pared 0 bases from V and 1 base from J, leaving 15 bases between. CDR3 sequence: CASSLERQGSSQETQYF. CDR3 sequence (DNA): TGTGCCAGCAGCTTAGAGAGGCAGGGGTCTTCCCAAGAGACCCAGTACTTC. The complete variable domain, with remaining parts taken from reference TRBV11-2 and TRBJ2-5, reads EAGVAQSPRYKIIEKRQSVAFWCNPISGHATLYWYQQILGQGPKLLIQFQNNGVVDDSQLPKDRFSAERLKGVDSTLKIQPAKLEDSAVYLCASSLERQGSSQETQYFGPGTRLLVL.

In its sample, this clonotype was seen many times. The chain carries TRBV27 and TRBJ1-1; D uncertain. Trimming shortened V by 2 bases and J by 8 bases, and 18 bases separated the two germline ends. This CDR3 contains 15 residues. The germline V gene encodes CDR1 MNHEY and CDR2 SMNVEV (reference sequence). The CDR3 region has the DNA TGTGCCAGCAGTTTAGATTGGTTATCCCAACGAGAAGCTTTCTTT. Amino acid sequence: CASSLDWLSQREAFF.

This clonotype was seen a handful of times. The rearrangement uses TRBV18 and TRBJ2-7; possibly TRBD1 for D (6 bases). Germline lookup yields CDR1 KGHSH and CDR2 LQKENI. The V gene lost 3 bases and the J gene lost 7 bases, with 13 bases spanning the gap. The CDR3 consists of 13 residues. CDR3 coding DNA: TGTGCCAGCTCACCGGGCAGGGGAAGTGAGCAGTACTTC. It specifies CASSPGRGSEQYF.

This sequence joins TRBV7-2 and TRBJ2-2, with TRBD2 matching over 12 bases. Trimming at V came to 3 bases and at J to 6 bases, leaving 5 bases not matched to a gene. The CDR3 has 16 amino acids. CDR1 SGHTA and CDR2 FQGNSA come from the germline V gene. The CDR3 reads CASSFSSGRGAGELFF. The CDR3 nucleotides read TGTGCCAGCAGCTTTTCTAGCGGGAGGGGCGCCGGGGAGCTGTTTTTT.

The chain couples TRBV18 to TRBJ2-7, with D perhaps matching TRBD2 (5 bases). The V gene lost 4 bases and the J gene lost 2 bases, with 12 bases spanning the gap. CDR1 KGHSH and CDR2 LQKENI come from the germline V gene. The CDR3 has 14 amino acids. CDR3 sequence reads: CASSQGLETYEQYF. For the CDR3, the DNA is TGTGCCAGCTCACAAGGACTCGAAACCTACGAGCAGTACTTC.

Only one count was recorded for this clonotype. The rearrangement joins TRBV6-9 to TRBJ1-1, with TRBD1 matching over 9 bases. Germline V gene lookup returns CDR1 MNHGY and CDR2 SVAAGI. The CDR3 has 16 amino acids. Trimming removed 2 bases from V and 0 bases from J; junction bases left unmatched: 4. The CDR3 is CASSYRGTGLNTEAFF. The CDR3 region has the DNA TGTGCCAGCAGTTATCGCGGGACAGGGTTGAACACTGAAGCTTTCTTT.

This clonotype occurred many times. The chain joins TRBV12-5 to TRBJ1-2; D remains unclear. The V and J ends lost 0 bases and 4 bases respectively, with 12 bases between them. CDR1 LGHNT and CDR2 FRNRAP come from the germline V gene. The CDR3 is made up of 15 amino acids. The CDR3 DNA sequence: TGTGCTAGTGGTTTGGTCCGCCTGGAAGTCTATGGCTACACCTTC. This translates into CASGLVRLEVYGYTF. The whole variable domain, filled in from reference TRBV12-5 and TRBJ1-2, reads DARVTQTPRHKVTEMGQEVTMRCQPILGHNTVFWYRQTMMQGLELLAYFRNRAPLDDSGMPKDRFSAEMPDATLATLKIQPSEPRDSAVYFCASGLVRLEVYGYTFGSGTRLTVV.

This clonotype was seen a handful of times. The rearrangement uses TRBV9 and TRBJ2-7; no clear D. V lost 4 bases, J lost 1 base, and 9 bases lay in between. This CDR3 contains 13 residues. Germline loops: CDR1 SGDLS, CDR2 YYNGEE. This chain's CDR3 is CASSRHVSYEQYF. CDR3 DNA: TGTGCCAGCAGCAGACACGTTTCCTACGAGCAGTACTTC.

This clonotype has a handful of counts. The chain uses TRBV20-1 and TRBJ2-7; D is possibly TRBD1 (6 bases). Trimming pared 0 bases from V and 0 bases from J, leaving 15 bases between. The CDR3 loop spans 16 amino acids. Germline V gene lookup returns CDR1 DFQATT and CDR2 SNEGSKA (reference sequence). CDR3 protein: CSARDSTGSLSYEQYF. The CDR3 DNA is TGCAGTGCTAGAGATTCGACAGGTTCCCTCTCCTACGAGCAGTACTTC.

This clonotype was observed a few times. The V gene is TRBV7-9, the J gene TRBJ2-2; D assignment may be TRBD1 or TRBD2 (6 bases each). This CDR3 contains 16 residues. V was pared by 8 bases and J by 0 bases, with 16 bases between. Germline CDR1 reads SEHNR; CDR2 reads FQNEAQ (reference sequence). The CDR3 here is CASHWRDTSNTGELFF. In DNA form, the CDR3 reads TGTGCCAGCCACTGGCGGGACACCTCGAACACCGGGGAGCTGTTTTTT.

This chain uses TRBV7-9 with TRBJ2-7; D is unclear. The CDR3 runs 16 residues. The V gene lost 1 base and the J gene lost 0 bases, with 13 bases spanning the gap. Germline assignment: CDR1 SEHNR and CDR2 FQNEAQ (reference sequence). The CDR3 here is CASSLVVNRASYEQYF. The CDR3 nucleotides read TGTGCCAGCAGCTTAGTTGTGAACAGAGCCTCCTACGAGCAGTACTTC. Full variable domain (remainder filled in from reference TRBV7-9 and TRBJ2-7): DTGVSQNPRHKITKRGQNVTFRCDPISEHNRLYWYRQTLGQGPEFLTYFQNEAQLEKSRLLSDRFSAERPKGSFSTLEIQRTEQGDSAMYLCASSLVVNRASYEQYFGPGTRLTVT.

The chain uses TRBV6-1 and TRBJ2-5; either TRBD1 or TRBD2 may fit D (5 bases each). In germline, CDR1 is MNHNS, CDR2 SASEGT. V was cut by 4 bases and J by 12 bases, with 12 bases left in between. This CDR3 contains 11 residues. CDR3 nucleotide sequence: TGTGCCAGCAGTGCTTCCGGGGCCGAGTACTTC. This encodes CASSASGAEYF.

The table lists this clonotype with a few counts. The chain couples TRBV19 to TRBJ1-5; D not certain. Germline V gene lookup returns CDR1 LNHDA and CDR2 SQIVND (reference sequence). The CDR3 is made up of 13 amino acids. V was shortened by 0 bases and J by 11 bases, with 11 bases between the two germline ends. The CDR3 protein is CASSIEPGWAQHF. The CDR3 coding sequence is TGTGCCAGTAGTATAGAACCTGGTTGGGCCCAGCATTTT.

This clonotype occurred a few times. The V gene is TRBV29-1, the J gene TRBJ1-2; 8 bases align to TRBD1. The V and J ends lost 4 bases and 4 bases, in that order; junction bases with no gene match: 8. The germline gives CDR1 SQVTM, CDR2 ANQGSEA. This CDR3 has 14 residues. The CDR3 coding sequence is TGCAGCGTTGTGGGACAGGAGACTCTCTATGGCTACACCTTC. As protein: CSVVGQETLYGYTF.

This rearrangement joins TRBV5-1 to TRBJ2-5; D ambiguous. V was pared by 2 bases and J by 4 bases, with 9 bases between. CDR3 length: 13 residues. Per the germline V gene, CDR1 is SGHRS and CDR2 is YFSETQ. The CDR3 region is CASSFKMSETQYF. The CDR3 bases are TGCGCCAGCAGCTTCAAGATGTCAGAGACCCAGTACTTC. The full variable domain, in which reference TRBV5-1 and TRBJ2-5 provide the parts outside the CDR3, is KAGVTQTPRYLIKTRGQQVTLSCSPISGHRSVSWYQQTPGQGLQFLFEYFSETQRNKGNFPGRFSGRQFSNSRSEMNVSTLELGDSALYLCASSFKMSETQYFGPGTRLLVL.

This clonotype has ten or more counts. The chain carries TRBV3-1 and TRBJ2-4; TRBD1 agrees at 9 bases. The CDR3 totals 19 residues. V shed 4 bases, J shed 2 bases, and the junction held 15 bases outside the gene matches. CDR1 and CDR2 from the germline V gene are LGHDT and YNNKEL (reference sequence). CDR3 sequence (DNA): TGTGCCAGCAGCCCACGTCCCGGGACAGGGCTGGGAACCAAAAACATTCAGTACTTC. This sequence encodes CASSPRPGTGLGTKNIQYF.

The sample holds many counts of this clonotype. The chain has TRBV19 and TRBJ1-1; TRBD1 agrees at 7 bases. The CDR3 is made up of 15 amino acids. CDR1 is LNHDA, CDR2 SQIVND, per germline (reference sequence). Germline trimming cut 6 bases from V and 0 bases from J; bases unmatched to any gene: 7. CDR3 region: CASSTTGTVNTEAFF. Here the CDR3 DNA reads TGTGCCAGTAGCACGACCGGGACAGTGAACACTGAAGCTTTCTTT.

V is TRBV27 and J is TRBJ2-7; 7 bases are a match to TRBD2. Germline V lookup: CDR1 MNHEY, CDR2 SMNVEV (reference sequence). After removal of 4 bases from V and 9 bases from J, the junction contained 12 bases not matched to a gene. The CDR3 runs 14 residues. The CDR3 nucleotides read TGTGCCAGCAGTTCCTGGACTAGTTCCTGCGGGCAGTACTTC. Translation: CASSSWTSSCGQYF.

This clonotype was recorded many times. The chain employs TRBV6-5 and TRBJ1-4; 9 positions match TRBD1. CDR3 size: 17 residues. J was trimmed by 8 bases and V by 2 bases; bases with no gene match: 12. The V gene's germline CDR1 is MNHEY and CDR2 SVGAGI. In DNA form, the CDR3 reads TGTGCCAGCAGTTACGGGTTCCCGGGACAGGGTAACGAAAAACTGTTTTTT. Translating it yields CASSYGFPGQGNEKLFF.

Details on this clonotype: This may stem from a read error, because a much larger clone lies one nucleotide away. J is TRBJ1-1 and V is TRBV2; D gene unclear. The germline gives CDR1 SNHLY, CDR2 FYNNEI. This CDR3 comprises 11 residues. The CDR3 loop reads CASSEWAAESF. In DNA, the CDR3 is TGTGCCAGCAGTGAATGGGCAGCTGAGTCCTTT.

V usage is TRBV20-1 and J usage is TRBJ2-7, with 11 bases identical to TRBD2. This CDR3 comprises 14 residues. The germline gives CDR1 DFQATT, CDR2 SNEGSKA (reference sequence). Trimming at V came to 4 bases and at J to 1 base, leaving 3 bases not matched to a gene. The CDR3 loop reads CSATTSGVSYEQYF. The DNA of the CDR3 is TGCAGTGCTACGACTAGCGGGGTTTCCTACGAGCAGTACTTC.